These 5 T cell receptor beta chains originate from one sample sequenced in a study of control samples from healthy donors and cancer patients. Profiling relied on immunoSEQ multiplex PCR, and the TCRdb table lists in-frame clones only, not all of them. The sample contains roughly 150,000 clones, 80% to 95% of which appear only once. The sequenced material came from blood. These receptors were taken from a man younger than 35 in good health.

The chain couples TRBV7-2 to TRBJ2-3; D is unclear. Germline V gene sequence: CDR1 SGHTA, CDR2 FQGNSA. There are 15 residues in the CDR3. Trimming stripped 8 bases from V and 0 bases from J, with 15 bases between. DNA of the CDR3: TGTGCCAGCGGGCTGGTCGCCTCTAGCACAGATACGCAGTATTTT. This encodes CASGLVASSTDTQYF.

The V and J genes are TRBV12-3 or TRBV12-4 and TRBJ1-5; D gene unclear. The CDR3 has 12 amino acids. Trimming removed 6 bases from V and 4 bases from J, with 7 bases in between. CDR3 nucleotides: TGTGCCAGCAGGTCGGGTAATCAGCCCCAGCATTTT. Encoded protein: CASRSGNQPQHF.

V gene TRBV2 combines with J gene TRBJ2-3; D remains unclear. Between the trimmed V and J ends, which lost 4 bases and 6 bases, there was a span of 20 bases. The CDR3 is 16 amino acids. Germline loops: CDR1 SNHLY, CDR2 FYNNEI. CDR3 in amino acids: CASSVDPLVMMDTQYF. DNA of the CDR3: TGTGCCAGCAGTGTTGACCCCCTTGTAATGATGGATACGCAGTATTTT.

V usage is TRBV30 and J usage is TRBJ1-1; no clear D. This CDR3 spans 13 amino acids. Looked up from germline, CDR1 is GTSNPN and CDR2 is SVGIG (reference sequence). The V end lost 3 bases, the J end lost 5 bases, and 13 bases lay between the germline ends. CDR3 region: CAWRVGFGTEAFF. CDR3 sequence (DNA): TGTGCCTGGAGAGTAGGGTTCGGTACTGAAGCTTTCTTT.

In DNA form, the CDR3 reads TGTGCCAGCAGCCTCATGACAGGGGGCTACACCTTC. It translates to CASSLMTGGYTF. This sequence joins TRBV5-6 and TRBJ1-2; 7 positions agree with TRBD1. This CDR3 region has 12 residues. Germline lookup yields CDR1 SGHDT and CDR2 YYEEEE. Trimming cost V 4 bases and J 8 bases; bases outside gene matches: 5. The whole variable domain, filled in from reference TRBV5-6 and TRBJ1-2, reads DAGVTQSPTHLIKTRGQQVTLRCSPKSGHDTVSWYQQALGQGPQFIFQYYEEEERQRGNFPDRFSGHQFPNYSSELNVNALLLGDSALYLCASSLMTGGYTFGSGTRLTVV.